The present TCR beta chain was sequenced within a study of blood T cell repertoires in COVID-19. Study-level background: Acute and convalescent COVID-19 specimens originated in the United States, Italy and Spain.

Authors' data handling: Reference gene primer amplification gave nucleated cell count estimates. The method was immunoSEQ multiplex PCR; TCRdb's version includes in-frame clones alone and lacks a portion of them. D and trimming were read from the DNA, whereas the V and J calls and clone size are those reported in that table. The sample lists approximately 670,000 clones, around 90% seen once, with 0.2% to 0.3% in the top ten. The CDR3 runs 15 residues. Trimming stripped 6 bases from V and 7 bases from J, with 18 bases between. Germline V CDR1 and CDR2: KGHDR, SFDVKD. This clone came up once. The clonotype was recovered from a woman aged 18-35 years with acute or convalescent COVID-19. Sequencing input: peripheral blood. This chain uses TRBV24-1 with TRBJ2-1; the D gene is possibly TRBD2 (7 bases). The DNA of the CDR3 is TGTGCCACCAGTCGGGGGGCTCTTGAAGGGAATGAGCAGTTCTTC. Its protein is CATSRGALEGNEQFF.